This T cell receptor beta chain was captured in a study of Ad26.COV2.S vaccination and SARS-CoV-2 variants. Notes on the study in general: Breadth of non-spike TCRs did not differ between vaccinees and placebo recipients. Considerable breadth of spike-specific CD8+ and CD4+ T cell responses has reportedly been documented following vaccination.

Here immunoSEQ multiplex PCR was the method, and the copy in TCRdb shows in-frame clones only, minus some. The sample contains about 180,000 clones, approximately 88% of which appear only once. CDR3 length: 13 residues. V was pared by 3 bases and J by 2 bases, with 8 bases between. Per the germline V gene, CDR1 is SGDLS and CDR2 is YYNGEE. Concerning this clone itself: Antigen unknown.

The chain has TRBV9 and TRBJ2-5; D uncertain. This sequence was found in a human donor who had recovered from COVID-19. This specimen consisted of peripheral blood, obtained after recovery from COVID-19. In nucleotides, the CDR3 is TGTGCCAGCAGCGCGGAAGATCAAGAGACCCAGTACTTC. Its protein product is CASSAEDQETQYF.